The rows below give T cell receptor beta chains drawn from one sample of a study of tumor-infiltrating lymphocytes in localized non-small cell lung cancer. Produced via immunoSEQ multiplex PCR; TCRdb's table is partial and in-frame only. The sample holds approximately 4,000 clones; around 66% are singletons and the top ten take 20% to 25%. Material: uninvolved lung tissue not adjacent to the tumor. The receptors originated from a human donor with non-small cell lung cancer. The CDR3 runs from the conserved cysteine through the conserved F or W. The D gene is left open where the match is weak. The size of a clone is reported for some rows only, either as once, few or many, or as a class for expanded clones.

d_call clone_size j_call v_call cdr3_aa cdr3_nt
. . TRBJ1-5 TRBV7-2 CASSPGPFSNQPQHF TGTGCCAGCAGCCCCGGCCCCTTTAGCAATCAGCCCCAGCATTTT
. few TRBJ1-1 TRBV25-1 CASFRVFIQRAFF TGTGCCAGCTTCCGGGTTTTCATTCAAAGGGCTTTCTTT
TRBD1 . TRBJ2-3 TRBV19 CASSIVTGGLDTQYF TGTGCCAGTAGTATAGTGACAGGGGGGTTGGATACGCAGTATTTT
. . TRBJ1-6 TRBV14 CASSPGNSPLHF TGTGCCAGCAGCCCAGGAAATTCACCCCTCCACTTT
. . TRBJ2-2 TRBV19 CASSIGWRGLTGELFF TGTGCCAGTAGTATAGGGTGGCGGGGGCTCACCGGGGAGCTGTTTTTT
. . TRBJ1-1 TRBV19 CASSIQPQGTEAFF TGTGCCAGTAGTATACAACCCCAGGGCACTGAAGCTTTCTTT
. medium-sized TRBJ1-2 TRBV7-2 CASSLASGVGYTF TGTGCCAGCAGCTTAGCCAGCGGGGTCGGCTACACCTTC
TRBD2 . TRBJ2-2 TRBV7-2 CASSLAPGGGAGTGELFF TGTGCCAGCAGCTTAGCGCCCGGCGGGGGGGCGGGCACCGGGGAACTGTTTTTT
TRBD1 . TRBJ1-5 TRBV28 CASSPGTGSNQPQHF TGTGCCAGCAGTCCTGGGACAGGCAGTAATCAGCCCCAGCATTTT
. once TRBJ2-3 TRBV21-1 CASSKEERRGGVRGTDTQYF TGTGCCAGCAGCAAAGAAGAGAGACGGGGTGGGGTACGTGGCACAGATACGCAGTATTTT
TRBD2 . TRBJ2-1 TRBV7-2 CASSITRGGSYNEQFF TGTGCCAGCAGTATCACGCGGGGGGGCTCCTACAATGAGCAGTTCTTC
TRBD1 once TRBJ2-7 TRBV5-6 CASSPGTGSYEQYF TGTGCCAGCAGCCCGGGGACAGGGTCATACGAGCAGTACTTC
TRBD2 . TRBJ2-1 TRBV28 CASSLGLAGESYNEQFF TGTGCCAGCAGTTTAGGACTAGCGGGGGAATCCTACAATGAGCAGTTCTTC
TRBD2 . TRBJ2-1 TRBV9 CASSVAGGGLREQFF TGTGCCAGCAGCGTAGCCGGGGGGGGACTTAGAGAGCAGTTCTTC
TRBD2 . TRBJ2-3 TRBV9 CASSDEAGGHTDTQYF TGTGCCAGCAGTGATGAGGCGGGGGGGCATACAGATACGCAGTATTTT
. large TRBJ2-7 TRBV27 CASSGGYEQYF TGTGCCAGCAGTGGGGGGTACGAGCAGTACTTC
. . TRBJ2-7 TRBV11-2 CASSLLYEQYF TGTGCCAGCAGCCTCCTGTACGAGCAGTACTTC
. . TRBJ1-5 TRBV2 CASSEGQGYNQPQHF TGTGCCAGCAGTGAGGGGCAGGGCTACAATCAGCCCCAGCATTTT
TRBD1 . TRBJ1-1 TRBV7-3 CASSLGTGGNMNTEAFF TGTGCCAGCAGCTTAGGGACAGGGGGTAACATGAACACTGAAGCTTTCTTT
TRBD2 . TRBJ2-3 TRBV5-1 CASSLARGGGARSTDTQYF TGCGCCAGCAGCTTGGCCCGGGGCGGGGGGGCTAGGAGCACAGATACGCAGTATTTT
. . TRBJ1-3 TRBV7-4 CASTYPLSGVSGNTIYF TGTGCCAGCACCTACCCCTTATCTGGGGTTTCTGGAAACACCATATATTTT
TRBD1 . TRBJ1-2 TRBV29-1 CSGGGASFYGYTF TGCAGCGGAGGGGGCGCCTCTTTCTATGGCTACACCTTC
TRBD1 . TRBJ1-5 TRBV10-3 CATQTGTGSNQPQHF TGTGCCACCCAAACCGGGACAGGGAGCAATCAGCCCCAGCATTTT
. . TRBJ2-1 TRBV28 CASSLRLGFPYNEQFF TGTGCCAGCAGTTTAAGGTTGGGTTTCCCCTACAATGAGCAGTTCTTC
TRBD2 few TRBJ2-1 TRBV11-2 CASSPRLAGGSNEQFF TGTGCCAGCAGCCCTCGACTAGCGGGGGGCTCCAATGAGCAGTTCTTC
. few TRBJ2-2 TRBV7-9 CASSNTGELFF TGTGCCAGCAGCAACACCGGGGAGCTGTTTTTT
. . TRBJ1-5 TRBV2 CASTAAYSNQPQHF TGTGCCAGCACGGCAGCGTATAGCAATCAGCCCCAGCATTTT
TRBD1 . TRBJ1-5 TRBV6-6 CASSSGQGNNQPQHF TGTGCCAGCAGCTCCGGACAGGGCAACAATCAGCCCCAGCATTTT
. . TRBJ1-1 TRBV5-4 CASSPGGPERSTEAFF TGTGCCAGCAGCCCCGGGGGGCCCGAAAGGAGCACTGAAGCTTTCTTT
TRBD2 . TRBJ2-1 TRBV27 CASSFRSGGASYNEQFF TGTGCCAGCAGTTTTAGGTCGGGGGGGGCGTCCTACAATGAGCAGTTCTTC
. once TRBJ2-3 TRBV27 CASCNRRADTQYF TGTGCCAGTTGCAATAGGCGAGCAGATACGCAGTATTTT
. . TRBJ1-6 TRBV4-3 CASSQDRQGNNSPLHF TGCGCCAGCAGCCAAGATCGGCAGGGGAATAATTCACCCCTCCACTTT
TRBD1 . TRBJ1-5 TRBV11-3 CASSLRQGRWQPQHF TGTGCCAGCAGCCTGAGACAGGGTCGATGGCAGCCCCAGCATTTT
. . TRBJ2-7 TRBV25-1 CASSEYSAGRSYEQYF TGTGCCAGCAGTGAATATTCGGCAGGGAGGTCCTACGAGCAGTACTTC
. . TRBJ2-2 TRBV28 CASIKVGGFGTGELFF TGTGCCAGCATTAAAGTAGGGGGGTTTGGCACCGGGGAGCTGTTTTTT
. . TRBJ1-5 TRBV19 CASSTTKNQPQHF TGTGCCAGTAGTACCACGAAAAATCAGCCCCAGCATTTT
TRBD1 once TRBJ2-3 TRBV7-3 CASTLTGAPTDTQYF TGTGCCAGCACCTTGACAGGGGCTCCCACAGATACGCAGTATTTT
. . TRBJ2-7 TRBV4-2 CASSRDIYEQYF TGTGCCAGCAGCCGGGACATATACGAGCAGTACTTC
. . TRBJ2-5 TRBV30 CAWGGPLRETQYF TGTGCCTGGGGGGGGCCCCTCCGAGAGACCCAGTACTTC
TRBD2 . TRBJ2-7 TRBV13 CASSSAGGPWEQYF TGTGCCAGCAGCTCAGCGGGGGGGCCGTGGGAGCAGTACTTC
. . TRBJ2-1 TRBV14 CASSQDLYNEQFF TGTGCCAGCAGCCAAGATTTGTACAATGAGCAGTTCTTC
. . TRBJ2-5 TRBV19 CASSSGGERSGQETQYF TGTGCCAGTAGTTCAGGAGGTGAAAGGTCAGGTCAAGAGACCCAGTACTTC
. . TRBJ2-5 TRBV11-2 CASSLQFGGQETQYF TGTGCCAGCAGCTTACAATTTGGCGGCCAAGAGACCCAGTACTTC
. . TRBJ2-3 TRBV9 CASSVAPHKGWGDTDTQYF TGTGCCAGCAGCGTCGCCCCCCACAAGGGTTGGGGAGACACAGATACGCAGTATTTT
. . TRBJ1-2 TRBV6-4 CASSSGLPPNYGYTF TGTGCCAGCAGCTCAGGGTTACCTCCTAACTATGGCTACACCTTC
. . TRBJ2-3 TRBV29-1 CSVDLGGDTQYF TGCAGCGTTGACTTGGGGGGAGATACGCAGTATTTT
TRBD1 . TRBJ1-5 TRBV28 CASSQGGSNQPQHF TGTGCCAGCAGCCAGGGGGGGAGCAATCAGCCCCAGCATTTT
. few TRBJ1-3 TRBV6-5 CASSYGGTIYF TGTGCCAGCAGTTACGGGGGAACCATATATTTT
. . TRBJ1-2 TRBV7-6 CASSLGTGVGGYTF TGTGCCAGCAGCTTAGGCACGGGGGTGGGAGGCTACACCTTC
. . TRBJ1-2 TRBV28 CASTIGQGGYTF TGTGCCAGCACCATAGGGCAGGGTGGCTACACCTTC
TRBD2 few TRBJ2-1 TRBV6-1 CASSESAGGYNEQFF TGTGCCAGCAGTGAATCGGCGGGGGGCTACAATGAGCAGTTCTTC
. few TRBJ1-1 TRBV19 CASTWSGGNTEAFF TGTGCCAGTACCTGGTCAGGCGGGAACACTGAAGCTTTCTTT
TRBD2 . TRBJ2-3 TRBV30 CAWRASGADTQYF TGTGCCTGGAGGGCTAGCGGCGCAGATACGCAGTATTTT
TRBD1 . TRBJ2-5 TRBV7-9 CASSLGTGGTQYF TGTGCCAGCAGCTTAGGGACAGGAGGGACCCAGTACTTC
. . TRBJ2-7 TRBV5-1 CASSFLTGSSYEQYF TGCGCCAGCAGCTTCTTGACAGGCAGCTCCTACGAGCAGTACTTC
. few TRBJ1-6 TRBV9 CASSVGPGPNSPLHF TGTGCCAGCAGCGTAGGGCCAGGCCCTAATTCACCCCTCCACTTT
TRBD1 . TRBJ1-6 TRBV27 CASSVLQGALNSPLHF TGTGCCAGCAGTGTTTTACAGGGGGCGCTTAATTCACCCCTCCACTTT